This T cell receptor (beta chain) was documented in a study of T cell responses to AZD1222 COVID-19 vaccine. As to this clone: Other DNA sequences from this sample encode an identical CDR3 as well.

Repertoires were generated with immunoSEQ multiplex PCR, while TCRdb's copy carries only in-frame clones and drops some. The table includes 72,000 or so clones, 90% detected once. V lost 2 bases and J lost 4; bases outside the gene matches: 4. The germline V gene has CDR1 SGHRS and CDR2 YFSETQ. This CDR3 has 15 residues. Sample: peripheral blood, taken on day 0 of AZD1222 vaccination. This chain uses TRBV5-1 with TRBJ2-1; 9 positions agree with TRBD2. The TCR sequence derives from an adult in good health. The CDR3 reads CASSFSGGEYNEQFF. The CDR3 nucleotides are TGCGCCAGCAGCTTTAGCGGGGGAGAGTACAATGAGCAGTTCTTC.